These 5 T cell receptor beta chains were sequenced from one sample in a study of T-cell reconstitution after alpha-beta-depleted transplantation in children. Unique molecular identifiers were used to barcode this TCRbeta library. MiXCR, applied by TCRdb to the PCR reads, yields one record per CDR3 protein. The table lists fewer than 400,000 distinct CDR3 sequences, about a quarter of them singletons. The sample consisted of PBMCs, mostly from graft donor cells, taken 180 days after TCRalphabeta/CD19-depleted stem cell transplant. Every receptor here comes from a male patient younger than 18 who had a stem cell transplant for acute lymphoblastic leukemia, so the T cells may come from the graft donor.

This clonotype was observed a handful of times. The chain combines TRBV2 with TRBJ1-2; D is undetermined. The CDR3 is 16 amino acids. CDR1 is SNHLY and CDR2 is FYNNEI in the germline V gene. Trimming stripped 6 bases from V and 8 bases from J, with 25 bases between. Here the CDR3 reads CASRASPLGSTEGYTF. The CDR3 region has the DNA TGTGCCAGCAGGGCCTCCCCGCTTGGCTCGACGGAGGGCTACACCTTC.

This chain uses TRBV18 with TRBJ1-2; D gene uncertain. The V end was cut by 1 base, the J end by 10 bases, with 13 bases between. This CDR3 comprises 13 residues. Germline V CDR1 and CDR2: KGHSH, LQKENI. The CDR3 spells CASSPLGREDYTF. CDR3 nucleotides: TGTGCCAGCTCACCACTTGGACGGGAAGACTACACCTTC.

V gene TRBV11-2 combines with J gene TRBJ2-7; 7 positions match TRBD1. This CDR3 is 14 amino acids long. The V gene end was trimmed by 0 bases and the J gene end by 3 bases; junction bases not matched to a gene: 2. Germline CDR1 and CDR2: SGHAT and FQNNGV. The CDR3 DNA follows: TGTGCCAGCAGCTTAGATGCAGGGGGCTACGAGCAGTACTTC. Amino acids: CASSLDAGGYEQYF.

With regard to this clonotype: The CDR3 ends on some other residue instead of the conserved phenylalanine or tryptophan, so this is likely a read error. This chain links TRBV20-1 with TRBJ2-3, with TRBD2 identical over 11 bases. Germline V lookup: CDR1 DFQATT, CDR2 SNEGSKA (reference sequence). The length of the CDR3 is 18 residues. V shed 1 base and J 0 bases; nucleotides not matched to a gene: 9. The CDR3 protein is CSARGLAGFPPSTDTQYL. CDR3 bases: TGCAGTGCTAGAGGACTAGCGGGATTCCCCCCTAGCACAGATACGCAGTATTTA.

This rearrangement joins TRBV18 to TRBJ2-7, with a tentative D call TRBD2 (6 bases). Looked up from germline, CDR1 is KGHSH and CDR2 is LQKENI. Trimming pared 3 bases from V and 6 bases from J, leaving 18 bases between. The CDR3 consists of 15 residues. The CDR3 bases are TGTGCCAGCTCACCCCGGACTAAAGGGGATGTCGAGCAGTACTTC. Translation gives CASSPRTKGDVEQYF.